The next 10 T cell receptor beta chains were all read from a single sample in a study of response to subunit inactivated influenza vaccine. MiXCR was run by TCRdb on the RT-PCR reads, yielding one entry per CDR3 protein. The table includes 630,000 or so distinct CDR3 sequences, 15% to 18% detected once. The sample here was PBMCs from blood, taken 11 to 12 days after vaccination. All receptors come from a man aged 50 to 59 who received an inactivated influenza vaccine.

This chain links TRBV29-1 with TRBJ2-7, with D possibly TRBD2 on 5 matching bases. The CDR3 extends over 14 amino acids. Germline loops: CDR1 SQVTM, CDR2 ANQGSEA. The germline V and J ends were trimmed by 5 bases and 6 bases, with 20 bases remaining between them. For the CDR3, the DNA is TGCAGCGTTCGAGGGTTCACCGGGTTATCCGAGCAGTACTTC. Protein sequence: CSVRGFTGLSEQYF.

The rearrangement links TRBV20-1 to TRBJ2-7, with 11 bases that match TRBD2. Trimming removed 5 bases from V and 1 base from J; junction bases left unmatched: 7. Germline values: CDR1 DFQATT, CDR2 SNEGSKA (reference sequence). The CDR3 loop spans 15 amino acids. CDR3 coding DNA: TGCAGTGCTTTTCCCATAGCGGGGGGGTCCTACGAGCAGTACTTC. This encodes CSAFPIAGGSYEQYF.

V usage is TRBV7-2 and J usage is TRBJ2-7; 11 bases are shared with TRBD1. The CDR3 contains 15 residues. Germline CDR1 reads SGHTA; CDR2 reads FQGNSA. Unmatched junction bases numbered 5, after V lost 1 base and J lost 6 bases. DNA for the CDR3: TGTGCCAGCAGCTTAGGGACAGGGGGCACGTCCGAGCAGTACTTC. This sequence encodes CASSLGTGGTSEQYF.

In this sample, this clonotype turned up a few times. V and J are TRBV18 and TRBJ1-2; D ambiguous. From germline, CDR1 is KGHSH and CDR2 LQKENI. The CDR3 runs to 15 residues. Trimming shortened V by 3 bases and J by 8 bases, and 19 bases separated the two germline ends. CDR3 protein: CASSPEMEGGEGYTF. The CDR3 DNA follows: TGTGCCAGCTCACCTGAAATGGAGGGAGGAGAAGGCTACACCTTC.

The gene calls are TRBV30 and TRBJ1-1; 7 bases line up with TRBD1. CDR3 length equals 13 residues. The trim removed 5 bases at V and 0 bases at J, leaving 3 bases unmatched. Germline lookup yields CDR1 GTSNPN and CDR2 SVGIG (reference sequence). The DNA of the CDR3 is TGTGCCTGGGCGGGACAGCTGAACACTGAAGCTTTCTTT. Its translation is CAWAGQLNTEAFF.

This clonotype was counted a few times. The V call is TRBV12-3 or TRBV12-4, the J call TRBJ2-1; 7 bases align to TRBD2. The V and J ends lost 3 bases and 8 bases, in that order; junction bases with no gene match: 7. The CDR3 is 14 residues long. The CDR3 loop is CASSLGGGAHEQFF. The CDR3 bases are TGTGCCAGCAGTTTGGGGGGGGGAGCACATGAGCAGTTCTTC.

V and J are TRBV20-1 and TRBJ1-5, with 7 bases identical to TRBD1. CDR3 length equals 15 residues. Per the germline V gene, CDR1 is DFQATT and CDR2 is SNEGSKA (reference sequence). Losses at the gene ends were 6 bases for V and 0 bases for J; bases not matched to a gene: 8. CDR3 protein: CSAQRGTDSNQPQHF. Written as DNA, the CDR3 is TGCAGTGCCCAACGTGGGACAGATAGCAATCAGCCCCAGCATTTT.

There are many counts of this clonotype. The chain carries TRBV5-1 and TRBJ2-3; D not resolved. Trimming cost V 3 bases and J 4 bases, with 15 bases left between them. Germline V gene sequence: CDR1 SGHRS, CDR2 YFSETQ. CDR3 length equals 15 residues. CDR3 amino acids: CASSSRTPHADTQYF. The CDR3 bases are TGCGCCAGCAGCTCCCGGACGCCCCACGCAGATACGCAGTATTTT.

This chain connects TRBV10-3 to TRBJ2-1; TRBD1 matches 9 bases. Per germline, CDR1 ENHRY and CDR2 SYGVKD. CDR3 length: 23 residues. J lost 0 bases, V lost 4 bases, and 25 bases had no gene match. CDR3 bases: TGTGCCATCAGTGCGAGGAGGGGACTCGGACAGGGGCGGGTTCTGAGCTCCTACAATGAGCAGTTCTTC. Protein: CAISARRGLGQGRVLSSYNEQFF.

The rearrangement links TRBV7-6 to TRBJ1-4; D unclear. This CDR3 is built from 13 residues. CDR1 and CDR2 from the germline V gene are SGHVS and FNYEAQ. The V and J ends lost 8 bases and 8 bases respectively, with 15 bases between them. CDR3 bases: TGTGCCAGCGCGGTCAGCTCGGCCGAAAAACTGTTTTTT. Encoded protein: CASAVSSAEKLFF.